The 25 T cell receptor beta chains below all came from one sample that was sequenced in a study of shared clonotypes between healthy human individuals. Cells designated naive CD8 were CD45RO-negative and were positively selected for CCR7, with terminally differentiated effector memory CD45RA+ cells excluded. The protocol was immunoSEQ multiplex PCR, while the TCRdb copy is restricted to in-frame clones and leaves out a portion. This table holds about 2 million clones, around 96% found once. The sample was naive CD8+ T cells sorted from blood. These receptors were collected from a young man in good health.

A single count supports this clone. The rearrangement joins TRBV6-1 to TRBJ2-2; D may be TRBD2 (6 bases). Per germline, CDR1 MNHNS and CDR2 SASEGT. The CDR3 consists of 16 residues. Trimming cost V 1 base and J 1 base, with 10 bases left between them. Written as DNA, the CDR3 is TGTGCCAGCAGTGAAGTTGTTAGCGGGAACACCGGGGAGCTGTTTTTT. Its protein product is CASSEVVSGNTGELFF.

This chain's CDR3 is CASSPPGQGIHNQPQHF. The CDR3 DNA follows: TGTGCCAGTAGTCCTCCCGGACAGGGGATCCACAATCAGCCCCAGCATTTT. The chain is built from TRBV19 and TRBJ1-5; 9 bases agree with TRBD1. CDR1 is LNHDA, CDR2 SQIVND, per germline (reference sequence). This CDR3 has 17 residues. The V segment lost 5 bases and the J segment 3 bases; nucleotides outside the gene matches: 11.

This chain uses TRBV29-1 with TRBJ1-1; 7 bases agree with TRBD1. V shed 7 bases, J shed 10 bases, and the junction held 21 bases outside the gene matches. There are 15 residues in the CDR3. Per the germline V gene, CDR1 is SQVTM and CDR2 is ANQGSEA. Here the CDR3 reads CSAWSQVGRGRGAFF. As DNA, the CDR3 is TGCAGCGCCTGGTCCCAGGTGGGCAGGGGGAGAGGAGCTTTCTTT. The full variable domain, rest sourced from reference TRBV29-1 and TRBJ1-1, is SAVISQKPSRDICQRGTSLTIQCQVDSQVTMMFWYRQQPGQSLTLIATANQGSEATYESGFVIDKFPISRPNLTFSTLTVSNMSPEDSSIYLCSAWSQVGRGRGAFFGQGTRLTVV.

The chain recombines TRBV5-6 with TRBJ1-2; D call uncertain. The CDR3 has 13 amino acids. The V gene's germline CDR1 is SGHDT and CDR2 YYEEEE. V was pared by 0 bases and J by 7 bases, with 10 bases between. The CDR3 nucleotides read TGTGCCAGCAGCTTGGTCCAGGAAGGTGGCTACACCTTC. Protein product: CASSLVQEGGYTF.

CDR3 in amino acids: CASSQEADGKYF. The CDR3 DNA reads as TGCGCCAGCAGCCAGGAGGCGGATGGCAAGTACTTC. J is TRBJ2-5 and V is TRBV4-1; the D gene is possibly TRBD2 (5 bases). V lost 3 bases, J lost 12 bases, and 14 bases lay in between. The CDR3 is 12 amino acids. Germline V lookup: CDR1 MGHRA, CDR2 YSYEKL.

This chain uses TRBV5-1 with TRBJ2-1; 10 positions agree with TRBD2. Germline trimming cut 7 bases from V and 3 bases from J; bases unmatched to any gene: 10. Germline CDR1 is SGHRS and CDR2 is YFSETQ. This CDR3 has 16 amino acids. The CDR3 nucleotides are TGCGCCAGCGCGTCCCCACTAGCGGGGCTCTACAATGAGCAGTTCTTC. It specifies CASASPLAGLYNEQFF.

This clone was seen a handful of times. The sample has other DNA sequences that encode this CDR3 too. The gene calls are TRBV30 and TRBJ1-1; D remains ambiguous. The V and J ends lost 0 bases and 2 bases respectively, with 4 bases between them. Germline CDR1 reads GTSNPN; CDR2 reads SVGIG (reference sequence). CDR3 length: 12 amino acids. CDR3 amino acids: CAWSVLNTEAFF. As DNA, the CDR3 is TGTGCCTGGAGTGTCCTTAACACTGAAGCTTTCTTT.

The V and J genes are TRBV4-1 and TRBJ2-7; the match to TRBD2 covers 9 bases. Germline assignment: CDR1 MGHRA and CDR2 YSYEKL. This CDR3 contains 17 residues. V was clipped by 0 bases and J by 2 bases; unmatched bases: 8. CDR3 bases: TGCGCCAGCAGCCAAGAACGTGGAGCGGGAGGTACCTACGAGCAGTACTTC. This codes for CASSQERGAGGTYEQYF.

The chain couples TRBV7-9 to TRBJ1-2; 7 nucleotides match TRBD1. V shed 1 base and J 3 bases; nucleotides not matched to a gene: 8. This CDR3 has 16 amino acids. The germline V gene has CDR1 SEHNR and CDR2 FQNEAQ (reference sequence). CDR3 sequence (DNA): TGTGCCAGCAGCTTAGTCGACAGGGCAGGGTACTATGGCTACACCTTC. Its translation is CASSLVDRAGYYGYTF.

This clone came up once. Other nucleotide sequences from this sample produce the same CDR3. This chain connects TRBV27 to TRBJ2-7; TRBD1 matches 8 bases. The junction had 6 bases not matched to a gene; V was cut back by 6 bases and J by 2 bases. The germline CDR1 and CDR2 sequences are MNHEY and SMNVEV (reference sequence). The CDR3 is made up of 14 amino acids. The CDR3 coding sequence is TGTGCCAGCAGAACTACAGGGGGACCCTACGAGCAGTACTTC. It specifies CASRTTGGPYEQYF.

The chain links TRBV9 to TRBJ2-1, with D tentatively TRBD2 (6 bases). Trimming cost V 0 bases and J 8 bases, with 21 bases left between them. The CDR3 has 17 amino acids. CDR1 and CDR2 (germline): SGDLS, YYNGEE. The DNA for the CDR3 is TGTGCCAGCAGCGTAGAACAGGCCTTTGCGGGGACCTATGAGCAGTTCTTC. Protein: CASSVEQAFAGTYEQFF. Full variable domain (outside the CDR3, taken from reference TRBV9 and TRBJ2-1): DSGVTQTPKHLITATGQRVTLRCSPRSGDLSVYWYQQSLDQGLQFLIQYYNGEERAKGNILERFSAQQFPDLHSELNLSSLELGDSALYFCASSVEQAFAGTYEQFFGPGTRLTVL.

This clone was recorded only once. The J gene is TRBJ2-7, the V gene TRBV30, with 7 positions matching TRBD1. CDR1 is GTSNPN, CDR2 SVGIG, per germline (reference sequence). The CDR3 consists of 13 residues. V gave up 2 bases and J gave up 6 bases; unmatched junction bases: 7. The CDR3 DNA sequence: TGTGCCTGGAGTAGGCAGGGGGTTCGCGAGCAGTACTTC. As protein: CAWSRQGVREQYF.

V is TRBV2 and J is TRBJ1-5; no firm D call. Germline CDR1 reads SNHLY; CDR2 reads FYNNEI. CDR3 size: 14 residues. Trimming stripped 4 bases from V and 12 bases from J, with 19 bases between. The CDR3 nucleotides read TGTGCCAGCAGTGGGCAGCAACAAGGGAGGGTCCAGCATTTT. Protein sequence: CASSGQQQGRVQHF.

CDR3 amino acids: CASSSTTTSKETQYF. For the CDR3, the DNA is TGTGCCAGCAGTTCGACTACTACTAGCAAAGAGACCCAGTACTTC. The chain joins TRBV27 to TRBJ2-5; tentatively, D is TRBD2 (6 bases). This CDR3 comprises 15 residues. V was trimmed by 4 bases and J by 3 bases, leaving 15 bases between them. The germline V gene has CDR1 MNHEY and CDR2 SMNVEV (reference sequence).

The rearrangement links TRBV6-6 to TRBJ1-1; D not resolved. V lost 2 bases and J lost 5, with 12 bases in between. Per the germline V gene, CDR1 is MNHNY and CDR2 is SVGAGI (reference sequence). CDR3 length: 14 amino acids. The CDR3 loop reads CASSYPTLGTEAFF. The CDR3 region has the DNA TGTGCCAGCAGTTACCCGACACTGGGGACTGAAGCTTTCTTT.

The chain has TRBV11-2 and TRBJ2-1; 8 positions match TRBD2. After removal of 0 bases from V and 7 bases from J, the junction contained 11 bases not matched to a gene. Germline loops: CDR1 SGHAT, CDR2 FQNNGV. The length of the CDR3 is 17 residues. CDR3 in amino acids: CASSLDQGSGERNEQFF. The CDR3 coding sequence is TGTGCCAGCAGCTTAGATCAGGGTAGCGGGGAACGGAATGAGCAGTTCTTC.

This sequence joins TRBV19 and TRBJ1-5; D is uncertain. Trimming removed 3 bases from V and 5 bases from J, with 14 bases in between. The CDR3 covers 15 residues. Germline assignment: CDR1 LNHDA and CDR2 SQIVND (reference sequence). The CDR3 nucleotides are TGTGCCAGTAGTATTTACGGTTTACCGGATCAGCCCCAGCATTTT. This encodes CASSIYGLPDQPQHF.

The rearrangement joins TRBV9 to TRBJ2-2; D gene uncertain. The germline V gene has CDR1 SGDLS and CDR2 YYNGEE. The CDR3 is 14 residues long. V gave up 2 bases and J gave up 3 bases, with 8 bases separating them. CDR3 DNA sequence: TGTGCCAGCAGCGTTGGAGACCACACCGGGGAGCTGTTTTTT. The encoded protein is CASSVGDHTGELFF.

The chain employs TRBV13 and TRBJ1-2, with D perhaps matching TRBD1 (6 bases). The germline V gene encodes CDR1 PRHDT and CDR2 FYEKMQ (reference sequence). The ends were cut back, 8 bases at V and 7 bases at J, with 17 bases in the middle. The CDR3 is 13 amino acids. The CDR3 coding sequence is TGTGCCAGCCTTAGAGGGGGGGCCACTGGCTACACCTTC. Translating gives CASLRGGATGYTF. Full variable domain (outside the CDR3, taken from reference TRBV13 and TRBJ1-2): AAGVIQSPRHLIKEKRETATLKCYPIPRHDTVYWYQQGPGQDPQFLISFYEKMQSDKGSIPDRFSAQQFSDYHSELNMSSLELGDSALYFCASLRGGATGYTFGSGTRLTVV.

The CDR3 sequence is CASSYSLGTGQYEQYF. The CDR3 bases are TGTGCCAGCAGTTACTCCCTGGGGACAGGGCAGTACGAGCAGTACTTC. V gene TRBV6-6 combines with J gene TRBJ2-7; 9 bases agree with TRBD1. The CDR3 runs to 16 residues. The germline V gene has CDR1 MNHNY and CDR2 SVGAGI (reference sequence). The V gene end was trimmed by 0 bases and the J gene end by 4 bases; junction bases not matched to a gene: 7.

This chain links TRBV7-2 with TRBJ2-7; D is unclear. Germline CDR1 reads SGHTA; CDR2 reads FQGNSA. CDR3 length: 13 amino acids. V lost 4 bases and J lost 3, with 10 bases in between. The CDR3 sequence: CASSSTAFYEQYF. The CDR3 nucleotides read TGTGCCAGCAGCTCAACGGCCTTCTACGAGCAGTACTTC.

On this clone itself: The sample holds other DNA sequences that translate to the same CDR3. The chain couples TRBV11-2 to TRBJ2-7, with D perhaps matching TRBD2 (6 bases). The CDR3 extends over 13 amino acids. V lost 1 base to trimming and J lost 7 bases, with 11 bases between them. Germline V gene sequence: CDR1 SGHAT, CDR2 FQNNGV. The CDR3 DNA is TGTGCCAGCAGCTTAGCGGCAGGAGGGGAGCAGTACTTC. Protein product: CASSLAAGGEQYF. The full variable domain, with the rest looked up from reference TRBV11-2 and TRBJ2-7, is EAGVAQSPRYKIIEKRQSVAFWCNPISGHATLYWYQQILGQGPKLLIQFQNNGVVDDSQLPKDRFSAERLKGVDSTLKIQPAKLEDSAVYLCASSLAAGGEQYFGPGTRLTVT.

The CDR3 here is CASSFRGEQYF. CDR3 DNA: TGTGCCAGCAGCTTCCGGGGAGAGCAGTACTTC. V and J are TRBV7-2 and TRBJ2-7, with a weak D call TRBD2 (5 bases). V was cut by 3 bases and J by 7 bases, with 7 bases left in between. The CDR3 covers 11 residues. Per germline, CDR1 SGHTA and CDR2 FQGNSA.

The chain uses TRBV30 and TRBJ1-2, with 7 bases matching TRBD1. Trimming took 8 bases from V and 2 from J; bases not matched to a gene: 23. Germline CDR1 and CDR2: GTSNPN and SVGIG (reference sequence). This CDR3 is 18 amino acids long. CDR3 amino acids: CATLKTQGTYQDNYGYTF. CDR3 coding DNA: TGTGCCACCTTAAAAACACAGGGGACCTATCAAGACAACTATGGCTACACCTTC.

The gene calls are TRBV5-5 and TRBJ1-2, with 7 bases lining up with TRBD1. The CDR3 consists of 15 residues. The V and J ends lost 4 bases and 6 bases, in that order; junction bases with no gene match: 12. The germline gives CDR1 SGHKS, CDR2 YYEKEE (reference sequence). For the CDR3, the DNA is TGTGCCAGCAGCGGCGACAGGGTGCGAGTAGATGGCTACACCTTC. Encoded protein: CASSGDRVRVDGYTF.